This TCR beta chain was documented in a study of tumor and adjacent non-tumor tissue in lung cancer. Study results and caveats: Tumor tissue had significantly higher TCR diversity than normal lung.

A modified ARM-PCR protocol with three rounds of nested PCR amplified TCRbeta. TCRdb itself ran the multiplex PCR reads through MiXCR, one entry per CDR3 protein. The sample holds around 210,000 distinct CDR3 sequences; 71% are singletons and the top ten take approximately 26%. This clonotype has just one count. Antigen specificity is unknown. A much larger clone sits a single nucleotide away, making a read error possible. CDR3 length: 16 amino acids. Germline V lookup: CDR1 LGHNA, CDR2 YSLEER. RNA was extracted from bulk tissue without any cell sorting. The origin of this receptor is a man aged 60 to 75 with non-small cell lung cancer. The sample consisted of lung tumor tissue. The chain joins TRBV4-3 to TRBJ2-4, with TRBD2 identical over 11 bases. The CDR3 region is CASCLSLAGGKNIQYF. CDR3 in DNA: TGTGCCAGCTGCCTGTCGCTAGCGGGAGGTAAAAACATTCAGTACTTC.